This T cell receptor beta chain was sequenced for a study of T cell repertoires in cytomegalovirus infection. Study summary: From public TCR beta signatures came an indication of both CMV infection and matching HLA type.

In germline, CDR1 is LNHNV, CDR2 YYDKDF (reference sequence). This CDR3 is 13 amino acids long. V lost 3 bases and J 6 bases, leaving 9 bases between the germline ends. MiXCR was run by TCRdb on the reads, yielding one entry per CDR3 protein. This repertoire shows nearly 550,000 distinct CDR3 sequences, more than 15% found once; its top ten account for about 24%. Study observations and caveats: HLA-C-restricted, CMV-specific TCR beta clonotypes were dominant ex vivo.

This clonotype was picked up a small number of times. No antigen is known for it. The TCR originated in a human donor in good health (CMV status not recorded). Some clones in this sample may be carry-over from other donors' samples. This chain connects TRBV15 to TRBJ1-5; D may be TRBD1 (6 bases). The sample was CD8+ T cells from PBMCs. The CDR3 loop is CATSRGAVQPQHF. The CDR3 DNA reads as TGTGCCACCAGCAGGGGGGCGGTTCAGCCCCAGCATTTT.